This entry lists 2 T cell receptor beta chains sequenced from one sample in a study of T-cell memory formation after mild COVID-19. From the 5' RACE reads, TCRdb called clonotypes with MiXCR, one entry per CDR3 protein. Of some 82,000 distinct CDR3 sequences in the sample, more than 10% were seen once. Sequences were obtained from PBMCs or a T cell subset sorted from them (not recorded which). The receptor source for this set is a man aged 18 to 30 who had mild COVID-19 (a few samples of this study predate the infection). Cell type and time point are not known.

This clonotype was picked up many times. This sequence joins TRBV20-1 and TRBJ1-2; D not resolved. V lost 5 bases and J lost 3, with 10 bases in between. Germline V gene data show CDR1 as DFQATT and CDR2 as SNEGSKA (reference sequence). This CDR3 contains 12 residues. CDR3 bases: TGCAGTGCTTCTCGACCAGACTATGGCTACACCTTC. Amino acids: CSASRPDYGYTF.

The rearrangement joins TRBV7-9 to TRBJ2-3; no clear D gene. The CDR3 is 15 amino acids. The V end lost 2 bases, the J end lost 6 bases, and 15 bases lay between the germline ends. Per germline, CDR1 SEHNR and CDR2 FQNEAQ (reference sequence). In nucleotides, the CDR3 is TGTGCCAGCAGCTTAAGGAGAGTTGGGGTGGATACGCAGTATTTT. This translates into CASSLRRVGVDTQYF.